This is a list of T cell receptor beta chains from one sample in a study of Ad26.COV2.S vaccination and SARS-CoV-2 variants. Using immunoSEQ multiplex PCR, the repertoire was profiled, and TCRdb retains in-frame clones only, with some absent. The table lists 500,000 or so clones, roughly nine tenths of them singletons, with approximately 2.5% in the top ten. Sequencing used peripheral blood, obtained in a trial of Ad26.COV2.S vaccine versus placebo. The receptors shown here come from a person aged 18-60 years who received the Ad26.COV2.S COVID-19 vaccine or a placebo. CDR3s include the opening cysteine and the closing phenylalanine or tryptophan. A D gene is named only where the DNA matches it firmly. Where a row states a size, it is once, few, many or the class of an expanded clone; other rows omit it.

abundance | j_gene | d_gene | v_gene | CDR3nt | CDR3aa
- | TRBJ1-3 | - | TRBV19 | TGTGCCAGTAGTCAGGACTGGATCTCTGGAAACACCATATATTTT | CASSQDWISGNTIYF
- | TRBJ2-5 | - | TRBV3-1/TRBV3-2 | TGTGCCAGCAGCCAACCAGGTATCCAAGAGACCCAGTACTTC | CASSQPGIQETQYF
- | TRBJ2-4 | - | TRBV5-6 | TGTGCCAGCAGCTTTATTGGGGGAAAGGACATTCAGTACTTC | CASSFIGGKDIQYF
- | TRBJ2-3 | TRBD2 | TRBV5-1 | TGCGCCAGCAGCTTCCTGGGACTAGCGGGAACAGATACGCAGTATTTT | CASSFLGLAGTDTQYF
- | TRBJ2-5 | TRBD1 | TRBV5-1 | TGCGCCAGCAGCTACACGACAGGGCCCCAAGAGACCCAGTACTTC | CASSYTTGPQETQYF
once | TRBJ1-5 | - | TRBV6-2/TRBV6-3 | TGTGCCAGCAGTGGCCGGACAGTTCAGCCCCAGCATTTT | CASSGRTVQPQHF
- | TRBJ1-1 | - | TRBV25-1 | TGTGCCAGCAGATCAGCGGAGAGGTTGAACACTGAAGCTTTCTTT | CASRSAERLNTEAFF
- | TRBJ1-1 | - | TRBV4-3 | TGCGCCAGCAGCCGGATCTGGGCCGGGAACACTGAAGCTTTCTTT | CASSRIWAGNTEAFF
- | TRBJ2-1 | TRBD1 | TRBV10-3 | TGTGCCATCAGTCACCCGGGACAGGGCTTCGGTGAGCAGTTCTTC | CAISHPGQGFGEQFF
few | TRBJ1-3 | - | TRBV5-5 | TGTGCCAGCAGCTTTTTGCCTGCCTCAAACACCATATATTTT | CASSFLPASNTIYF
- | TRBJ1-1 | - | TRBV28 | TGTGCCAGCAGTTTTCACAGATTTGAAGCTTTCTTT | CASSFHRFEAFF
- | TRBJ2-3 | - | TRBV6-2/TRBV6-3 | TGTGCCAGCAGTACGCCTAGCACAGATACGCAGTATTTT | CASSTPSTDTQYF
- | TRBJ2-3 | - | TRBV6-5 | TGTGCCGGTCAGGGAGCACCTCCGGATACGCAGTATTTT | CAGQGAPPDTQYF
- | TRBJ2-7 | - | TRBV6-2/TRBV6-3 | TGTGCCAGCAGTTACAAGCGCAGAGCGGGACAACCCTACGAGCAGTACTTC | CASSYKRRAGQPYEQYF
- | TRBJ2-5 | - | TRBV3-1/TRBV3-2 | TGTGCCAGCAGCCAAGATAATCAAGAGACCCAGTACTTC | CASSQDNQETQYF
- | TRBJ1-4 | TRBD1 | TRBV6-6 | TGTGCCAGCAGTTACCAACAGACAGGGACCCATTTT | CASSYQQTGTHF
- | TRBJ2-7 | - | TRBV6-5 | TGTGCCAGCAGCCACAACTACGAGCAGTACTTC | CASSHNYEQYF
- | TRBJ2-7 | TRBD1 | TRBV5-5 | TGTGCCAGCAGCTTGCCAGGGGGTTACGAGCAGTACTTC | CASSLPGGYEQYF
- | TRBJ1-2 | - | TRBV6-1 | TGTGCCAGCAGTGAAGGATTTGGGGGCCTGGGCTATGGCTACACCTTC | CASSEGFGGLGYGYTF
once | TRBJ1-1 | - | TRBV7-2 | TGTGCCAGCAGCTCTCACCGGGACACTGAAGCTTTCTTT | CASSSHRDTEAFF
- | TRBJ2-1 | TRBD1 | TRBV18 | TGTGCCAGCTCAGGGGACAGGGGGGATGAGCAGTTCTTC | CASSGDRGDEQFF
once | TRBJ1-2 | TRBD1 | TRBV27 | TGTGCCAGCAGTTGGGGACAGGGTCGCCCTGCGGATGGTGGCTACACCTTC | CASSWGQGRPADGGYTF
- | TRBJ2-7 | - | TRBV7-9 | TGTGCCAGCACCCCTGAGTTTCAGGGGCTAGGGGAGCAGTACTTC | CASTPEFQGLGEQYF
- | TRBJ1-2 | - | TRBV6-4 | TGTGCCAGACACCCTCACAGCGGTTTCGCCCGGGAGTATGGCTACACCTTC | CARHPHSGFAREYGYTF
- | TRBJ2-7 | TRBD2 | TRBV4-1 | TGCGCCAGCAGCCAAGGTTGGGGGGGGGCCTACGAGCAGTACTTC | CASSQGWGGAYEQYF